Listed below are T cell receptor beta chains from one sample, sequenced in a study of T cells after yellow fever vaccination. TCRdb re-derived calls from the 5' RACE reads in MiXCR, one entry per CDR3 protein. The sample holds under 50,000 distinct CDR3 sequences, roughly 6.4% seen once. Sequencing used PBMCs, either bulk or a sorted T-cell subset (CD4+, CD8+, memory, or dextramer-sorted; not recorded which), obtained 45 days after the yellow fever booster vaccination. These receptors all come from a man aged 25-45 years who received the YFV17D yellow fever vaccine. CDR3s include the opening cysteine and the closing phenylalanine or tryptophan. A D gene is named only where the DNA matches it firmly. Only some rows state a clone size, as once, few, many or a class for expanded clones.

clone_size: -
j_call: TRBJ2-5
v_call: TRBV11-3
d_call: -
cdr3_aa: CASSLYRGQTQYF
cdr3_nt: TGTGCCAGCAGCTTATATCGGGGGCAGACCCAGTACTTC

clone_size: many
j_call: TRBJ2-5
v_call: TRBV11-2
d_call: TRBD2
cdr3_aa: CASSFSGGETQYF
cdr3_nt: TGTGCCAGCAGCTTCAGCGGGGGAGAGACCCAGTACTTC

clone_size: few
j_call: TRBJ2-7
v_call: TRBV5-1
d_call: TRBD2
cdr3_aa: CASSLAESSGVSSYEQYF
cdr3_nt: TGCGCCAGCAGCTTGGCTGAGTCTAGCGGGGTGAGCTCCTACGAGCAGTACTTC

clone_size: few
j_call: TRBJ2-7
v_call: TRBV20-1
d_call: TRBD2
cdr3_aa: CSARDPASGDSYEQYF
cdr3_nt: TGCAGTGCTAGAGATCCGGCTAGCGGGGACTCCTACGAGCAGTACTTC

clone_size: few
j_call: TRBJ2-1
v_call: TRBV5-5
d_call: -
cdr3_aa: CASSLEGTTYNEQFF
cdr3_nt: TGTGCCAGCAGCTTGGAGGGGACAACCTACAATGAGCAGTTCTTC

clone_size: few
j_call: TRBJ1-3
v_call: TRBV7-9
d_call: TRBD1
cdr3_aa: CASSQGVTLSGNTIYF
cdr3_nt: TGTGCCAGCAGCCAGGGGGTCACTCTCTCTGGAAACACCATATATTTT

clone_size: many
j_call: TRBJ2-3
v_call: TRBV14
d_call: TRBD2
cdr3_aa: CASSPLRVAGGDTQYF
cdr3_nt: TGTGCCAGCAGCCCCTTGCGAGTAGCGGGAGGAGATACGCAGTATTTT

clone_size: many
j_call: TRBJ1-1
v_call: TRBV3-1
d_call: -
cdr3_aa: CASSQHQVREAFF
cdr3_nt: TGTGCCAGCAGCCAACACCAGGTGAGGGAAGCTTTCTTT

clone_size: -
j_call: TRBJ2-1
v_call: TRBV4-2
d_call: -
cdr3_aa: CASSQDSESGEQFF
cdr3_nt: TGTGCCAGCAGCCAAGATTCGGAGTCCGGTGAGCAGTTCTTC

clone_size: few
j_call: TRBJ2-7
v_call: TRBV14
d_call: TRBD2
cdr3_aa: CASKGLASEQYF
cdr3_nt: TGTGCCAGCAAGGGACTAGCCTCCGAGCAGTACTTC

clone_size: many
j_call: TRBJ2-7
v_call: TRBV7-2
d_call: -
cdr3_aa: CASSLPQYYEQYF
cdr3_nt: TGTGCCAGCAGCTTACCACAGTACTACGAGCAGTACTTC

clone_size: few
j_call: TRBJ1-5
v_call: TRBV7-8
d_call: TRBD1
cdr3_aa: CASSATGSNVPQHF
cdr3_nt: TGTGCCAGCAGCGCGACAGGGTCAAACGTGCCCCAGCATTTT

clone_size: few
j_call: TRBJ2-5
v_call: TRBV7-8
d_call: -
cdr3_aa: CASSSQGGIQTQYF
cdr3_nt: TGTGCCAGCAGCTCCCAGGGGGGGATTCAGACCCAGTACTTC

clone_size: many
j_call: TRBJ2-5
v_call: TRBV4-3
d_call: TRBD2
cdr3_aa: CASSQAFERGTQYF
cdr3_nt: TGCGCCAGCAGCCAGGCCTTCGAGCGGGGGACCCAGTACTTC

clone_size: many
j_call: TRBJ2-5
v_call: TRBV3-1
d_call: -
cdr3_aa: CASSPPLTALQETQYF
cdr3_nt: TGTGCCAGCAGCCCGCCGTTGACTGCCCTCCAAGAGACCCAGTACTTC

clone_size: few
j_call: TRBJ2-2
v_call: TRBV5-1
d_call: TRBD1
cdr3_aa: CASSVGQGTGELFF
cdr3_nt: TGCGCCAGCAGCGTGGGACAGGGGACCGGGGAGCTGTTTTTT

clone_size: few
j_call: TRBJ2-1
v_call: TRBV2
d_call: -
cdr3_aa: CASSEFWGLGNEQFF
cdr3_nt: TGTGCCAGCAGTGAGTTTTGGGGACTTGGAAATGAGCAGTTCTTC

clone_size: few
j_call: TRBJ2-5
v_call: TRBV7-3
d_call: -
cdr3_aa: CASSPYGNKETQYF
cdr3_nt: TGTGCCAGCAGCCCCTATGGGAATAAAGAGACCCAGTACTTC

clone_size: -
j_call: TRBJ1-2
v_call: TRBV30
d_call: -
cdr3_aa: CAWSVRGRREYGYTF
cdr3_nt: TGTGCCTGGAGTGTACGGGGCAGGAGGGAGTATGGCTACACCTTC

clone_size: few
j_call: TRBJ2-5
v_call: TRBV7-2
d_call: TRBD1
cdr3_aa: CASSLGPQGSQETQYF
cdr3_nt: TGTGCCAGCAGCTTAGGACCACAGGGGAGCCAAGAGACCCAGTACTTC

clone_size: many
j_call: TRBJ2-7
v_call: TRBV12-3/TRBV12-4
d_call: -
cdr3_aa: CASSSMGYEQYF
cdr3_nt: TGTGCCAGCAGTTCGATGGGCTACGAGCAGTACTTC

clone_size: -
j_call: TRBJ2-4
v_call: TRBV24-1
d_call: TRBD2
cdr3_aa: CATSELLAGHDWVFKNIQYF
cdr3_nt: TGTGCCACCAGTGAATTACTAGCGGGCCACGATTGGGTATTCAAAAACATTCAGTACTTC

clone_size: many
j_call: TRBJ2-7
v_call: TRBV10-2
d_call: TRBD1
cdr3_aa: CASSDILGQGPSYEQYF
cdr3_nt: TGCGCCAGCAGTGACATCCTGGGACAGGGCCCCTCCTACGAGCAGTACTTC

clone_size: many
j_call: TRBJ2-1
v_call: TRBV4-3
d_call: -
cdr3_aa: CASSQDDYNEQFF
cdr3_nt: TGCGCCAGCAGCCAAGACGATTACAATGAGCAGTTCTTC

clone_size: few
j_call: TRBJ1-4
v_call: TRBV12-3/TRBV12-4
d_call: -
cdr3_aa: CASSFRQLNEKLFF
cdr3_nt: TGTGCCAGCAGTTTTCGGCAGCTAAATGAAAAACTGTTTTTT

clone_size: many
j_call: TRBJ1-1
v_call: TRBV20-1
d_call: -
cdr3_aa: CRAVRGPEAFF
cdr3_nt: TGCAGGGCGGTGAGGGGCCCTGAAGCTTTCTTT

clone_size: many
j_call: TRBJ2-7
v_call: TRBV12-3/TRBV12-4
d_call: -
cdr3_aa: CASTKGQSSSYEQYF
cdr3_nt: TGTGCCAGCACCAAAGGACAGTCAAGCTCCTACGAGCAGTACTTC

clone_size: many
j_call: TRBJ2-2
v_call: TRBV4-3
d_call: TRBD2
cdr3_aa: CASSQEGSGRTRGELFF
cdr3_nt: TGCGCCAGCAGCCAAGAAGGTAGCGGGAGAACGCGCGGGGAGCTGTTTTTT

clone_size: many
j_call: TRBJ2-2
v_call: TRBV7-2
d_call: TRBD2
cdr3_aa: CASSTGTSAHTGELFF
cdr3_nt: TGTGCCAGCAGCACCGGGACTAGCGCTCACACCGGGGAGCTGTTTTTT

clone_size: few
j_call: TRBJ2-4
v_call: TRBV20-1
d_call: TRBD2
cdr3_aa: CSAAGEPKNIQYF
cdr3_nt: TGCAGTGCAGCGGGAGAACCCAAAAACATTCAGTACTTC

clone_size: -
j_call: TRBJ1-2
v_call: TRBV11-2
d_call: TRBD1
cdr3_aa: CASSTLTGVRSYGYTF
cdr3_nt: TGTGCCAGCAGCACTCTTACAGGGGTTCGGAGTTATGGCTACACCTTC

clone_size: few
j_call: TRBJ2-6
v_call: TRBV12-3/TRBV12-4
d_call: -
cdr3_aa: CASTLSEAGANVLTF
cdr3_nt: TGTGCCAGCACCCTGTCGGAAGCTGGGGCCAACGTCCTGACTTTC

clone_size: -
j_call: TRBJ2-7
v_call: TRBV5-5
d_call: -
cdr3_aa: CASSRGGQSFSYEQYF
cdr3_nt: TGTGCCAGCAGCAGGGGGGGACAATCCTTCTCCTACGAGCAGTACTTC

clone_size: many
j_call: TRBJ1-1
v_call: TRBV27
d_call: TRBD1
cdr3_aa: CASSLSHRGTEAFF
cdr3_nt: TGTGCCAGCAGTTTATCGCACAGGGGCACTGAAGCTTTCTTT

clone_size: many
j_call: TRBJ2-1
v_call: TRBV6-2/TRBV6-3
d_call: -
cdr3_aa: CASTKHNEQFF
cdr3_nt: TGTGCCAGCACCAAACACAATGAGCAGTTCTTC

clone_size: many
j_call: TRBJ2-1
v_call: TRBV20-1
d_call: TRBD2
cdr3_aa: CSAKRSGSSYNEQFF
cdr3_nt: TGCAGTGCTAAACGTAGCGGGAGCAGCTACAATGAGCAGTTCTTC

clone_size: many
j_call: TRBJ1-5
v_call: TRBV7-9
d_call: -
cdr3_aa: CASSYSTGNQPQHF
cdr3_nt: TGTGCCAGCAGCTACAGCACCGGGAATCAGCCCCAGCATTTT

clone_size: -
j_call: TRBJ2-3
v_call: TRBV5-5
d_call: -
cdr3_aa: CASSPGPLGDTQYF
cdr3_nt: TGTGCCAGCAGCCCCGGGCCCCTCGGAGATACGCAGTATTTT

clone_size: many
j_call: TRBJ2-3
v_call: TRBV29-1
d_call: TRBD2
cdr3_aa: CSVVRAGGVSDTQYF
cdr3_nt: TGCAGCGTTGTTCGGGCGGGAGGGGTATCAGATACGCAGTATTTT

clone_size: many
j_call: TRBJ2-2
v_call: TRBV20-1
d_call: TRBD2
cdr3_aa: CELMGLYTGELFF
cdr3_nt: TGCGAGTTGATGGGACTATACACCGGGGAGCTGTTTTTT